The 15 T cell receptor beta chains in this list originate from one sample, sequenced in a study of cytomegalovirus exposure and HLA in healthy donors. Researchers ran the PCR with 60 Vbeta and 13 Jbeta primers. The table came from immunoSEQ multiplex PCR; TCRdb's copy has only in-frame clones and leaves some out. Of under 200,000 clones listed, 80% were seen once; the top ten hold about 4.8%. Sequenced material: PBMCs. These receptors were obtained from a man aged 30 to 45 in good health and CMV-seronegative.

The chain is built from TRBV5-1 and TRBJ1-3; D uncertain. The CDR3 is 12 amino acids. With 7 bases removed from V and 1 base from J, the gap between germline ends came to 6 bases. Germline V CDR1 and CDR2: SGHRS, YFSETQ. The CDR3 sequence: CASSPSGNTIYF. In DNA, the CDR3 is TGCGCCAGCTCCCCGTCTGGAAACACCATATATTTT.

V is TRBV10-2 and J is TRBJ2-2, with unresolved D. Germline V gene sequence: CDR1 WSHSY, CDR2 SAAADI. CDR3 length: 12 residues. The V and J ends lost 2 bases and 13 bases respectively, with 11 bases between them. The CDR3 sequence is CASSEGPVGLFF. As DNA, the CDR3 is TGCGCCAGCAGTGAGGGGCCCGTGGGGCTGTTTTTT.

This clone was observed a single time. CDR3 nucleotide sequence: TGTGCCAGCAGCGGGGTAGATGAAAAACTGTTTTTT. Encoded protein: CASSGVDEKLFF. The rearrangement uses TRBV28 and TRBJ1-4; D is ambiguous. V was cut by 6 bases and J by 6 bases, with 8 bases left in between. This CDR3 is 12 amino acids long. Germline values: CDR1 MDHEN, CDR2 SYDVKM. Filled out from reference TRBV28 and TRBJ1-4, the complete variable domain reads DVKVTQSSRYLVKRTGEKVFLECVQDMDHENMFWYRQDPGLGLRLIYFSYDVKMKEKGDIPEGYSVSREKKERFSLILESASTNQTSMYLCASSGVDEKLFFGSGTQLSVL.

This clone has only one observation. This chain uses TRBV10-2 with TRBJ1-1, with a tentative D call TRBD1 (6 bases). This CDR3 is 14 amino acids long. Germline V gene lookup returns CDR1 WSHSY and CDR2 SAAADI. Trimming shortened V by 6 bases and J by 4 bases, and 15 bases separated the two germline ends. CDR3 region: CASSREGDGTEAFF. CDR3 nucleotide sequence: TGCGCCAGCAGCAGGGAGGGGGACGGCACTGAAGCTTTCTTT.

The rearrangement joins TRBV6-4 to TRBJ1-5; tentative D call: TRBD1 (6 bases). Per the germline V gene, CDR1 is MRHNA and CDR2 is SNTAGT. V was pared by 0 bases and J by 3 bases, with 12 bases between. There are 16 residues in the CDR3. In nucleotides, the CDR3 is TGTGCCAGCAGTGACTCGGGGGGGGGCAACAATCAGCCCCAGCATTTT. Translated, it gives CASSDSGGGNNQPQHF.

The chain carries TRBV9 and TRBJ2-3; D gene ambiguous. Trimming left V 0 bases short and J 0 bases short, with 11 bases between. Germline values: CDR1 SGDLS, CDR2 YYNGEE. The CDR3 runs to 16 residues. CDR3 coding DNA: TGTGCCAGCAGCGTAGGGGCTCAACCTAGCACAGATACGCAGTATTTT. Protein sequence: CASSVGAQPSTDTQYF.

This clone has more than one count but fewer than ten. The chain couples TRBV7-3 to TRBJ2-5; 7 bases align to TRBD1. CDR1 and CDR2 from the germline V gene are SGHTA and FQGTGA. J was trimmed by 5 bases and V by 5 bases; bases with no gene match: 8. This CDR3 has 14 amino acids. CDR3 region: CASSLTGAGETQYF. Written as DNA, the CDR3 is TGTGCCAGCAGCCTCACAGGGGCCGGCGAGACCCAGTACTTC.

The V gene is TRBV23-1, the J gene TRBJ1-2; 10 bases align to TRBD1. TRBV23-1 is labeled an ORF, and its function is uncertain. With 8 bases clipped from V and 3 bases from J, the junction kept 6 bases outside the gene matches. The CDR3 is 14 amino acids. CDR3 loop: CASGPGQGYYGYTF. DNA for the CDR3: TGCGCCAGCGGTCCGGGACAGGGGTACTATGGCTACACCTTC.

The chain is built from TRBV30 and TRBJ1-4; 7 nucleotides line up with TRBD1. The trim removed 1 base at V and 3 bases at J, leaving 14 bases unmatched. Germline CDR1 reads GTSNPN; CDR2 reads SVGIG (reference sequence). This CDR3 contains 18 residues. The CDR3 nucleotides read TGTGCCTGGAGTGGACAGGGCGACCCCCAGGTCGCTAATGAAAAACTGTTTTTT. Translated, it gives CAWSGQGDPQVANEKLFF.

The chain joins TRBV30 to TRBJ2-5, with D possibly matching TRBD1 (5 bases). The CDR3 covers 12 residues. Germline V gene lookup returns CDR1 GTSNPN and CDR2 SVGIG (reference sequence). V was shortened by 5 bases and J by 5 bases, with 12 bases between the two germline ends. In DNA form, the CDR3 reads TGTGCCTGGTTAGCTGGGGCCGAGACCCAGTACTTC. Encoded protein: CAWLAGAETQYF.

The rearrangement joins TRBV30 to TRBJ2-1; no definite D call. Germline-derived CDR1 and CDR2 are GTSNPN and SVGIG (reference sequence). V lost 7 bases and J 3 bases, leaving 13 bases between the germline ends. The CDR3 length is 13 residues. CDR3 bases: TGTGCCTCAACAACACCTAGCTACAATGAGCAGTTCTTC. It yields the protein CASTTPSYNEQFF.

The V and J genes are TRBV6-6 and TRBJ1-5; D perhaps matches TRBD1 (5 bases). The ends were cut back, 6 bases at V and 5 bases at J, with 5 bases in the middle. The CDR3 loop spans 11 amino acids. The V gene's germline CDR1 is MNHNY and CDR2 SVGAGI (reference sequence). DNA of the CDR3: TGTGCCAGCAGAGGGGATCAGCCCCAGCATTTT. This sequence encodes CASRGDQPQHF.

The chain employs TRBV5-1 and TRBJ2-7; a possible D gene is TRBD2 (6 bases). This CDR3 spans 15 amino acids. CDR1 SGHRS and CDR2 YFSETQ come from the germline V gene. V was trimmed by 4 bases and J by 2 bases, leaving 16 bases between them. CDR3 in amino acids: CASSPRRGPTYEQYF. Here the CDR3 DNA reads TGCGCCAGCAGCCCGAGGAGGGGACCAACCTACGAGCAGTACTTC.

V and J are TRBV6-5 and TRBJ2-3, with a tentative D call TRBD2 (5 bases). Trimming cost V 5 bases and J 5 bases, with 8 bases left between them. Germline CDR1 reads MNHEY; CDR2 reads SVGAGI. The length of the CDR3 is 12 residues. The CDR3: CASSRSGDTQYF. Written as DNA, the CDR3 is TGTGCCAGCAGTCGGAGCGGAGATACGCAGTATTTT.

Only one count was recorded for this clone. The CDR3 is CASSTDRAWTGELFF. Here the CDR3 DNA reads TGTGCCAGCAGCACAGACAGGGCCTGGACCGGGGAGCTGTTTTTT. This chain uses TRBV5-4 with TRBJ2-2, with TRBD1 matching over 7 bases. The V and J ends lost 4 bases and 5 bases, in that order; junction bases with no gene match: 8. Germline CDR1 SGHNT, CDR2 YYREEE (reference sequence). The CDR3 contains 15 residues.